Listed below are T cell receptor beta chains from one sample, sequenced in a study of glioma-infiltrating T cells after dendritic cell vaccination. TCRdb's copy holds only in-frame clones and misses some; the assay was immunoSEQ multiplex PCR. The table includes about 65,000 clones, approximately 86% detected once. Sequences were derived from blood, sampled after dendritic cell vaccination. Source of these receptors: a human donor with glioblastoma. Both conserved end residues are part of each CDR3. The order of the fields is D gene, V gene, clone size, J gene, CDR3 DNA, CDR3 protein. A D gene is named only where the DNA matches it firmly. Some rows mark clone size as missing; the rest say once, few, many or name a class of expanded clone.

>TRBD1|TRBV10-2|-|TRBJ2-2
TGCGCCAGTAGACAGGGTTTCACGAACACCGGGGAGCTGTTTTTT
CASRQGFTNTGELFF
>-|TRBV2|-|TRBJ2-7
TGTGCCAGCAGCCTCGGACTGTCCTACGAGCAGTACTTC
CASSLGLSYEQYF
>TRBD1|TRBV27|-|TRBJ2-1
TGTGCCAGCAGTTTCGTTTGGTCCGGACAGGGGTACAATGAGCAGTTCTTC
CASSFVWSGQGYNEQFF
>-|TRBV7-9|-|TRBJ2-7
TGTGCCAGCACTCCCAGGAGGCGGGCGCGACCCTACGAGCAGTACTTC
CASTPRRRARPYEQYF
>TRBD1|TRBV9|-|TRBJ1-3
TGTGCCAGCAGCGGAGGGACAGCCTCTGGAAACACCATATATTTT
CASSGGTASGNTIYF
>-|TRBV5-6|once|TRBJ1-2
TGTGCCAGCAGCTTGGACGACGGCAGGGGCAACTATGGCTACACCTTC
CASSLDDGRGNYGYTF
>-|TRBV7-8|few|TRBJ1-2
TGTGCCAGCAGCCTAAGTGCTGGGGGCGCCCTTAACTATGGCTACACCTTC
CASSLSAGGALNYGYTF
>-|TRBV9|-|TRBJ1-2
TGTGCCAGCAGCGTAGATTCAGGCCAACGGGGTGGCTACACCTTC
CASSVDSGQRGGYTF
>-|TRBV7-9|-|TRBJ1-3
TGTGCCAGCAGCTTAGTTGGAGGGTGGCACACCATATATTTT
CASSLVGGWHTIYF
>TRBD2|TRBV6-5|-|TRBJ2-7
TGTGCCAGCAGTTACTCGAGGAGGGGAGGGGACTACGAGCAGTACTTC
CASSYSRRGGDYEQYF
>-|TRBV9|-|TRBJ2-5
TGTGCCAGCAGCGGGCCCCAGGAGACCCAGTACTTC
CASSGPQETQYF
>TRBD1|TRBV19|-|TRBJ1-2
TGTGCCAGTAGTATAGCAAAGGGGGCAATGGCCGGCTACACCTTC
CASSIAKGAMAGYTF
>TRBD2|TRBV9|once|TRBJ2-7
TGTGCCAGCAGCGTAGCCAGCGGGAGAGAGCAGTACTTC
CASSVASGREQYF
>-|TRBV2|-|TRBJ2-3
TGTGCCAGCAGTGAAGCATTGTCAAGCACAGATACGCAGTATTTT
CASSEALSSTDTQYF
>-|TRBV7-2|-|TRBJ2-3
TGTGCCAGCAGCTTAGCGCCAGGGTCGGGCACAGATACGCAGTATTTT
CASSLAPGSGTDTQYF
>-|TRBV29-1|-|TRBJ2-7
TGCAGCGTTGAATCGGCAGCGGATGCTTACGAGCAGTACTTC
CSVESAADAYEQYF
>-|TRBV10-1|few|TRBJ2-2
TGCGCCAGCAGTGACGGGGGGCAGACCGGGGAGCTGTTTTTT
CASSDGGQTGELFF
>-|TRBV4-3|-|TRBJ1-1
TGCGCCAGCAGCCAAGAGGAGACCTCTGAAGCTTTCTTT
CASSQEETSEAFF
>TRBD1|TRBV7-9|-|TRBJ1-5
TGTGCCAGCAGCGCCGCAGGGGGTTATAGCAATCAGCCCCAGCATTTT
CASSAAGGYSNQPQHF
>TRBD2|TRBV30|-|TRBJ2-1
TGTGCCTGGAGTGTATTTACTGGGCTAGCGGGAGCGGCGCAGTTCTTC
CAWSVFTGLAGAAQFF
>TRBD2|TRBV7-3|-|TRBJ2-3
TGTGCCAGCAGCCGAGCGACTAGCGGGAGAACCAGGGCTACGCAGTATTTT
CASSRATSGRTRATQYF
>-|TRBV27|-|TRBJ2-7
TGTGCCAGCAGTTTGGAGGGGGCGTCCTACGAGCAGTACTTC
CASSLEGASYEQYF